The next 26 T cell receptor beta chains were all read from a single sample in a study of T-cell reconstitution after alpha-beta-depleted transplantation in children. Unique molecular identifiers were incorporated when the TCRbeta library was constructed. MiXCR, run by TCRdb on the PCR reads, gives a single entry per CDR3 protein. The repertoire holds 200,000 or so distinct CDR3 sequences, with about 7% as singletons. The specimen comprised PBMCs, sampled before TCRalphabeta/CD19-depleted stem cell transplant. The receptors here all came from a boy between 2 and 10 years old with acute lymphoblastic leukemia, due to receive a stem cell transplant.

The sample holds many counts of this clonotype. The chain is built from TRBV12-3 or TRBV12-4 and TRBJ2-3; TRBD2 agrees at 7 bases. CDR3 length: 16 residues. V lost 5 bases to trimming and J lost 3 bases; unmatched junction nucleotides: 11. The CDR3 sequence is CASSGSTSDLTDTQYF. CDR3 in DNA: TGTGCCAGCAGTGGTTCCACTAGCGACTTAACAGATACGCAGTATTTT.

The sample holds one count of this clonotype. A read error may explain this, as a much larger clone is one base away. V gene TRBV28 combines with J gene TRBJ1-1; D call uncertain. This CDR3 is 11 amino acids long. Germline V lookup: CDR1 MDHEN, CDR2 SYDVKM. Trimming stripped 9 bases from V and 7 bases from J, with 12 bases between. This chain's CDR3 is CASRTFHEAFF. The CDR3 nucleotides read TGTGCCAGTCGGACCTTTCATGAAGCTTTCTTT. Full variable domain (missing parts from reference TRBV28 and TRBJ1-1): DVKVTQSSRYLVKRTGEKVFLECVQDMDHENMFWYRQDPGLGLRLIYFSYDVKMKEKGDIPEGYSVSREKKERFSLILESASTNQTSMYLCASRTFHEAFFGQGTRLTVV.

This clonotype was seen many times. The chain is built from TRBV7-9 and TRBJ1-4; D is possibly TRBD1 (6 bases). The CDR3 has 15 amino acids. Germline CDR1 SEHNR, CDR2 FQNEAQ (reference sequence). The ends were cut back, 5 bases at V and 2 bases at J, with 12 bases in the middle. The CDR3 sequence: CASSTQGSTNEKLFF. The CDR3 region has the DNA TGTGCCAGCAGCACTCAGGGGAGTACTAATGAAAAACTGTTTTTT.

This clonotype has a handful of counts. The genes are TRBV20-1 and TRBJ2-7; TRBD2 agrees at 11 bases. With 3 bases clipped from V and 1 base from J, the junction kept 8 bases outside the gene matches. This CDR3 has 16 residues. Germline V lookup: CDR1 DFQATT, CDR2 SNEGSKA (reference sequence). This CDR3 reads CSARPASGGISYEQYF. The DNA of the CDR3 is TGCAGTGCTAGGCCCGCTAGCGGGGGGATTTCCTACGAGCAGTACTTC.

Only a few counts were recorded for this clonotype. The rearrangement joins TRBV6-2 or TRBV6-3 to TRBJ2-3, with D possibly called TRBD1 or TRBD2 (6 bases each). Trimming pared 6 bases from V and 4 bases from J, leaving 26 bases between. This CDR3 contains 18 residues. The germline gives CDR1 MNHEY, CDR2 SVGEGT. The CDR3 region has the DNA TGTGCCAGCAGCCTATACCGACGGGGGCCGGGAGATCCAGATACGCAGTATTTT. As protein: CASSLYRRGPGDPDTQYF.

Concerning this clonotype: A read error may be the cause here, since a much bigger clone is one base away. In DNA form, the CDR3 reads TGTGTCAGCAGTTTTATTCTGGGGACTAGCAGCAATGAGCAGTTCTTC. Translation: CVSSFILGTSSNEQFF. The chain links TRBV27 to TRBJ2-1; 9 bases align to TRBD2. Germline V gene data show CDR1 as MNHEY and CDR2 as SMNVEV (reference sequence). The CDR3 loop spans 16 amino acids.

This clonotype was seen repeatedly, ten times or more. V is TRBV5-1 and J is TRBJ2-3; D is ambiguous. The V and J ends lost 3 bases and 2 bases respectively, with 10 bases between them. This CDR3 is built from 14 residues. Germline V lookup: CDR1 SGHRS, CDR2 YFSETQ. CDR3 DNA: TGCGCCAGCAGCTCGGAGCACCCCACAGATACGCAGTATTTT. This codes for CASSSEHPTDTQYF.

This clonotype has ten or more counts. V usage is TRBV4-2 and J usage is TRBJ1-1; the D is unclear. Germline V gene lookup returns CDR1 LGHNA and CDR2 YNFKEQ. V dropped 0 bases and J dropped 8 bases, with 10 bases sitting between them. This CDR3 region has 13 residues. The CDR3 DNA reads TGTGCCAGCAGCCAAGATGTAGCAGACGAAGCTTTCTTT. It encodes CASSQDVADEAFF.

This chain uses TRBV19 with TRBJ1-2; perhaps TRBD1 as D (5 bases). The CDR3 sequence is 16 residues long. Germline lookup yields CDR1 LNHDA and CDR2 SQIVND (reference sequence). V was pared by 4 bases and J by 2 bases, with 17 bases between. The CDR3 loop reads CASSSVDSLRNYGYTF. The CDR3 DNA sequence: TGTGCCAGTAGTAGCGTCGACAGTCTAAGGAACTATGGCTACACCTTC.

This chain connects TRBV30 to TRBJ2-1; 7 nucleotides agree with TRBD1. This CDR3 contains 14 residues. Trimming at V came to 2 bases and at J to 13 bases, leaving 14 bases not matched to a gene. Germline V gene sequence: CDR1 GTSNPN, CDR2 SVGIG (reference sequence). The CDR3 DNA reads TGTGCCTGGAGTCCAGACGGGACAGTTTCTTCTCAGTTCTTC. It encodes CAWSPDGTVSSQFF.

This clonotype has at least ten counts. The chain carries TRBV5-1 and TRBJ2-2; D uncertain. This CDR3 is 13 amino acids long. Germline V gene lookup returns CDR1 SGHRS and CDR2 YFSETQ. V was clipped by 3 bases and J by 6 bases, with 9 bases between them. CDR3 sequence reads: CASSYDLAGELFF. CDR3 nucleotide sequence: TGCGCCAGCAGCTATGACTTGGCCGGGGAGCTGTTTTTT.

This clonotype has more than one count but fewer than ten. This chain connects TRBV28 to TRBJ1-4; TRBD1 is a possible D gene (6 bases). CDR1 MDHEN and CDR2 SYDVKM come from the germline V gene. Trimming removed 6 bases from V and 5 bases from J, with 19 bases in between. CDR3 length: 16 amino acids. The CDR3 DNA reads TGTGCCAGCAGCCCTCTACAGGGAATGGGGAATGAAAAACTGTTTTTT. Amino acids: CASSPLQGMGNEKLFF.

This clonotype was seen only a few times. The chain is built from TRBV20-1 and TRBJ2-4, with D unresolved. CDR1 is DFQATT and CDR2 is SNEGSKA in the germline V gene (reference sequence). This CDR3 region has 15 residues. V was clipped by 3 bases and J by 2 bases, with 14 bases between them. CDR3 amino acids: CSARGSLTTKNIQYF. CDR3 in DNA: TGCAGTGCTAGGGGGTCCCTGACAACCAAAAACATTCAGTACTTC.

This chain uses TRBV7-2 with TRBJ2-5; D perhaps matches TRBD1 (5 bases). Trimming pared 6 bases from V and 0 bases from J, leaving 8 bases between. The CDR3 runs to 13 residues. CDR1 is SGHTA and CDR2 is FQGNSA in the germline V gene. Here the CDR3 DNA reads TGTGCCAGCAGGGCAGGGTACCAAGAGACCCAGTACTTC. Translated: CASRAGYQETQYF. Full variable domain (rest looked up from reference TRBV7-2 and TRBJ2-5): GAGVSQSPSNKVTEKGKDVELRCDPISGHTALYWYRQSLGQGLEFLIYFQGNSAPDKSGLPSDRFSAERTGGSVSTLTIQRTQQEDSAVYLCASRAGYQETQYFGPGTRLLVL.

This clonotype was recorded many times. This chain joins TRBV4-3 and TRBJ2-5; tentatively, D is TRBD2 (5 bases). The CDR3 consists of 13 residues. With 6 bases removed from V and 2 bases from J, the gap between germline ends came to 10 bases. Germline V gene data show CDR1 as LGHNA and CDR2 as YSLEER. The CDR3 coding sequence is TGCGCCAGCAGTGTCGGGGTTCAAGAGACCCAGTACTTC. Protein product: CASSVGVQETQYF.

This rearrangement joins TRBV11-2 to TRBJ2-7, with 8 bases matching TRBD1. The CDR3 contains 13 residues. J lost 3 bases, V lost 7 bases, and 5 bases had no gene match. CDR1 SGHAT and CDR2 FQNNGV come from the germline V gene. As DNA, the CDR3 is TGTGCCAGCACCCAGGACAGGGACTACGAGCAGTACTTC. It yields the protein CASTQDRDYEQYF.

In this sample, this clonotype turned up many times. This chain uses TRBV29-1 with TRBJ2-7, with TRBD1 identical over 7 bases. Germline values: CDR1 SQVTM, CDR2 ANQGSEA. V dropped 4 bases and J dropped 3; count of bases not matched to a gene: 3. The CDR3 covers 12 residues. The CDR3 here is CSVVGGSYEQYF. CDR3 nucleotide sequence: TGCAGCGTTGTAGGGGGCAGCTACGAGCAGTACTTC.

This clonotype was seen repeatedly, ten times or more. The J gene is TRBJ1-1, the V gene TRBV28; no reliable D call. The V gene lost 8 bases and the J gene lost 0 bases, with 13 bases spanning the gap. This CDR3 is 14 amino acids long. The germline V gene has CDR1 MDHEN and CDR2 SYDVKM. The CDR3 spells CASQRPPLNTEAFF. For the CDR3, the DNA is TGTGCCAGCCAGAGACCCCCCCTGAACACTGAAGCTTTCTTT.

The chain joins TRBV20-1 to TRBJ1-1; perhaps TRBD1 as D (5 bases). Germline CDR1 is DFQATT and CDR2 is SNEGSKA (reference sequence). The CDR3 has 14 amino acids. The CDR3 sequence is CSTAGGVLWTEAFF. The CDR3 region has the DNA TGCAGCACAGCAGGAGGGGTTCTATGGACTGAAGCTTTCTTT.

This sequence joins TRBV11-3 and TRBJ2-7; 7 nucleotides align to TRBD1. The CDR3 is made up of 17 amino acids. CDR1 is SGHNT and CDR2 is YENEEA in the germline V gene. V was clipped by 0 bases and J by 1 base; unmatched bases: 9. The CDR3 DNA reads as TGTGCCAGCAGCTTAGATTTGGGACAGCCGCGTTCCTACGAGCAGTACTTC. Translation gives CASSLDLGQPRSYEQYF. Full variable domain (rest looked up from reference TRBV11-3 and TRBJ2-7): EAGVVQSPRYKIIEKKQPVAFWCNPISGHNTLYWYLQNLGQGPELLIRYENEEAVDDSQLPKDRFSAERLKGVDSTLKIQPAELGDSAVYLCASSLDLGQPRSYEQYFGPGTRLTVT.

This chain links TRBV3-1 with TRBJ1-1, with 8 bases matching TRBD1. With 1 base clipped from V and 5 bases from J, the junction kept 6 bases outside the gene matches. CDR1 and CDR2 from the germline V gene are LGHDT and YNNKEL (reference sequence). This CDR3 spans 15 amino acids. CDR3 DNA: TGTGCCAGCAGCCAAGGAGGACAGGGCCGGACTGAAGCTTTCTTT. Translation: CASSQGGQGRTEAFF.

In this sample, this clonotype turned up many times. The chain is built from TRBV2 and TRBJ1-1; D is uncertain. V lost 9 bases and J 4 bases, leaving 9 bases between the germline ends. CDR1 SNHLY and CDR2 FYNNEI come from the germline V gene. This CDR3 contains 11 residues. CDR3 sequence: CARGKGTEAFF. The CDR3 DNA reads as TGTGCCAGGGGGAAGGGCACTGAAGCTTTCTTT.

There are many counts of this clonotype. The rearrangement uses TRBV5-5 and TRBJ2-2; the D gene is possibly TRBD1 (6 bases). The germline V gene has CDR1 SGHKS and CDR2 YYEKEE (reference sequence). Trimming removed 4 bases at V and 8 bases at J, with 12 bases between. The CDR3 contains 13 residues. The CDR3 DNA reads as TGTGCCAGCAGCGCACAGGGCCGGGGGGAGCTGTTTTTT. Its translation is CASSAQGRGELFF. Full variable domain (rest looked up from reference TRBV5-5 and TRBJ2-2): DAGVTQSPTHLIKTRGQQVTLRCSPISGHKSVSWYQQVLGQGPQFIFQYYEKEERGRGNFPDRFSARQFPNYSSELNVNALLLGDSALYLCASSAQGRGELFFGEGSRLTVL.

Many counts were recorded for this clonotype. The chain joins TRBV6-5 to TRBJ1-1; 9 bases match TRBD1. Germline V gene data show CDR1 as MNHEY and CDR2 as SVGAGI. The V and J ends lost 1 base and 1 base, in that order; junction bases with no gene match: 7. The CDR3 contains 17 residues. The CDR3 nucleotides read TGTGCCAGCAGTTACTGGTACAGGGGGCGGGGGAACACTGAAGCTTTCTTT. Translation gives CASSYWYRGRGNTEAFF.

This clonotype was seen at least ten times. The chain has TRBV7-2 and TRBJ2-3; 10 bases fit TRBD2. V trimming: 0 bases; J trimming: 5 bases; junction bases outside the gene matches: 5. Germline CDR1 reads SGHTA; CDR2 reads FQGNSA. There are 16 residues in the CDR3. The CDR3 DNA sequence: TGTGCCAGCAGCTTAGCAGCGGGGGGGTTCATAGATACGCAGTATTTT. This encodes CASSLAAGGFIDTQYF.

This clonotype has at least ten counts. CDR3 loop: CASSVAPLSSYNEQFF. DNA for the CDR3: TGTGCCAGCAGTGTCGCCCCGTTGAGCTCCTACAATGAGCAGTTCTTC. V is TRBV6-4 and J is TRBJ2-1; unclear D gene. The CDR3 has 16 residues. V gave up 4 bases and J gave up 0 bases, with 13 bases separating them. The germline CDR1 and CDR2 sequences are MRHNA and SNTAGT.